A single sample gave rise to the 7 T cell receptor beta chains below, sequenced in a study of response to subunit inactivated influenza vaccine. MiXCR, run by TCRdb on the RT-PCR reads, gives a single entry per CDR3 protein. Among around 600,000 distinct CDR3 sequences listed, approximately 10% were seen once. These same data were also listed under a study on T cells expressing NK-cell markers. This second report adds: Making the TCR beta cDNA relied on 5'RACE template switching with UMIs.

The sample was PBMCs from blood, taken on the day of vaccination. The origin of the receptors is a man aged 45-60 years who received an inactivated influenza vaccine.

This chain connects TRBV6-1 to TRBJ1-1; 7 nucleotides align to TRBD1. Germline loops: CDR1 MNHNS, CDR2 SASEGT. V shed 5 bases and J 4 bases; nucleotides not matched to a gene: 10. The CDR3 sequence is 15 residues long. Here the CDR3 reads CASSQGVAGGTEAFF. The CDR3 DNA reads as TGTGCCAGCAGTCAGGGTGTGGCAGGGGGCACTGAAGCTTTCTTT.

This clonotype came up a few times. CDR3 sequence: CASSLDGVTNEQFF. The CDR3 nucleotides are TGTGCCAGCAGTTTAGACGGGGTGACCAATGAGCAGTTCTTC. The V and J genes are TRBV12-3 or TRBV12-4 and TRBJ2-1; the D gene is possibly TRBD2 (5 bases). The CDR3 length is 14 residues. Trimming left V 1 base short and J 6 bases short, with 10 bases between.

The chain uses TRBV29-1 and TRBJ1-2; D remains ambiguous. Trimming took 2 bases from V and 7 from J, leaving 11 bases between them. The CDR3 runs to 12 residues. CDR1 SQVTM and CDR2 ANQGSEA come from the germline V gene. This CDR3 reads CSVERQVRGYTF. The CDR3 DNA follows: TGCAGCGTTGAAAGGCAGGTTCGTGGCTACACCTTC.

Here the CDR3 DNA reads TGCGCCAGCAGCCAGGGACCCGGTAGGGGGTCTAATGAAAAACTGTTTTTT. This gives the protein CASSQGPGRGSNEKLFF. The rearrangement links TRBV4-1 to TRBJ1-4, with D perhaps matching TRBD1 (6 bases). The CDR3 contains 17 residues. V shed 3 bases and J shed 3 bases, with 17 bases lying between them. Germline V gives CDR1 MGHRA, CDR2 YSYEKL.

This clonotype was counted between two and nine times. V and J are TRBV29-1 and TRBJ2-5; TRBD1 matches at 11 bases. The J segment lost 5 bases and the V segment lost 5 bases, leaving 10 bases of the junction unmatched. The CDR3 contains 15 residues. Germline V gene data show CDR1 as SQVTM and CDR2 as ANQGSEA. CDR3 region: CSVTPGQGAWETQYF. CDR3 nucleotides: TGCAGCGTTACCCCTGGACAGGGGGCATGGGAGACCCAGTACTTC.

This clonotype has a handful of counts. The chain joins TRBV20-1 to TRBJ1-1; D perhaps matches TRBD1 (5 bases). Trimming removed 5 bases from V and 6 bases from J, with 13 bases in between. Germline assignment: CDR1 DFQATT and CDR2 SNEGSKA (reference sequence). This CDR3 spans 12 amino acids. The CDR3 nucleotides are TGCAGTGCTGTCGCGGGGCCCGCTGAAGCTTTCTTT. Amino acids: CSAVAGPAEAFF.

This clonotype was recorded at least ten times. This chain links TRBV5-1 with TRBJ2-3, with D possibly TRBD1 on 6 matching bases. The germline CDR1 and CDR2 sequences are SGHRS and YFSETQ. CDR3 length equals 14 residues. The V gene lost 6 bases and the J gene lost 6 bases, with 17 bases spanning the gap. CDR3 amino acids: CASKWAGAGDTQYF. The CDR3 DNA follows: TGCGCCAGCAAGTGGGCAGGGGCCGGCGATACGCAGTATTTT.